These 8 T cell receptor beta chains came from one sample sequenced in a study of T cell repertoires and HLA-DP antigens. TCRdb keeps only in-frame clones here, not all; method: immunoSEQ multiplex PCR. This table holds approximately 110,000 clones, roughly 92% found once. The antigens for these receptors are not known. Input material: CD4+ T cells from PBMCs. These receptors were collected from a woman aged 18-29 years in good health and CMV-seronegative.

V usage is TRBV27 and J usage is TRBJ2-3, with TRBD2 matching over 8 bases. V shed 5 bases, J shed 4 bases, and the junction held 11 bases outside the gene matches. Germline CDR1 reads MNHEY; CDR2 reads SMNVEV (reference sequence). The CDR3 is made up of 16 amino acids. CDR3 loop: CASSPNRLAFADTQYF. CDR3 DNA sequence: TGTGCCAGCAGTCCCAACAGACTAGCGTTCGCAGATACGCAGTATTTT.

The chain recombines TRBV2 with TRBJ2-7; possible D gene TRBD2, 6 bases. CDR3 length equals 14 residues. V lost 5 bases and J 2 bases, leaving 13 bases between the germline ends. Germline loops: CDR1 SNHLY, CDR2 FYNNEI. For the CDR3, the DNA is TGTGCCAGCAGTCGGGACGGAGGGGCCTACGAGCAGTACTTC. Amino acids: CASSRDGGAYEQYF. Complete variable domain (other parts from reference TRBV2 and TRBJ2-7): EPEVTQTPSHQVTQMGQEVILRCVPISNHLYFYWYRQILGQKVEFLVSFYNNEISEKSEIFDDQFSVERPDGSNFTLKIRSTKLEDSAMYFCASSRDGGAYEQYFGPGTRLTVT.

V gene TRBV7-2 combines with J gene TRBJ1-1; D gene uncertain. This CDR3 contains 14 residues. CDR1 is SGHTA, CDR2 FQGNSA, per germline. V lost 3 bases and J lost 0, with 8 bases in between. The CDR3 spells CASSLSTLNTEAFF. The CDR3 DNA sequence: TGTGCCAGCAGCTTGTCGACACTGAACACTGAAGCTTTCTTT.

Turning to this clone: The junction departs from the called germline gene at one end, perhaps through a read error. This chain connects TRBV7-7 to TRBJ1-3; no clear D. Per the germline V gene, CDR1 is SSHAT and CDR2 is FNYEAQ (reference sequence). This CDR3 is 13 amino acids long. CDR3 protein: CASSLSSGNTIYF. The CDR3 nucleotides are TGTGCTAGCAGCTTGAGCTCTGGAAACACCATATATTTT.

This chain uses TRBV29-1 with TRBJ1-2, with D possibly matching TRBD1 (6 bases). The CDR3 totals 13 residues. V lost 7 bases, J lost 1 base, and 13 bases lay in between. CDR1 is SQVTM, CDR2 ANQGSEA, per germline. CDR3 sequence reads: CSAAQGLNYGYTF. CDR3 DNA: TGCAGCGCTGCTCAGGGGCTTAACTATGGCTACACCTTC.

This chain uses TRBV27 with TRBJ1-2, with a weak D call TRBD1 (5 bases). The CDR3 runs to 14 residues. The germline V and J ends were trimmed by 10 bases and 4 bases, with 19 bases remaining between them. Germline loops: CDR1 MNHEY, CDR2 SMNVEV (reference sequence). The CDR3 DNA is TGTGCCACCCGCTTGAAGTGGGGGACCTATGGCTACACCTTC. Its translation: CATRLKWGTYGYTF.

This clone has a handful of counts. This chain connects TRBV5-1 to TRBJ2-3, with D perhaps assigned TRBD1 or TRBD2 (5 bases each). V shed 4 bases and J shed 7 bases, with 13 bases lying between them. The CDR3 totals 13 residues. Germline assignment: CDR1 SGHRS and CDR2 YFSETQ. The CDR3: CASSPDEGHTQYF. The CDR3 DNA is TGCGCCAGCAGCCCTGACGAGGGGCATACGCAGTATTTT.

The chain uses TRBV11-2 and TRBJ2-1; TRBD2 matches 7 bases. Germline V lookup: CDR1 SGHAT, CDR2 FQNNGV. V trimming: 5 bases; J trimming: 8 bases; junction bases outside the gene matches: 18. The CDR3 runs to 17 residues. DNA for the CDR3: TGTGCCAGCAGCCCTTTAGCGGGCGTGGGGGTGGGGTATGAGCAGTTCTTC. Translated, it gives CASSPLAGVGVGYEQFF.